One T cell receptor beta chain is described in this entry. The source of the sample is a study of blood T cell repertoires in COVID-19. Overall study context: Samples taken during acute and convalescent COVID-19 were collected in the United States, Italy and Spain.

The trim removed 9 bases at V and 3 bases at J, leaving 10 bases unmatched. The CDR3 length is 15 residues. CDR1 is SGHVS, CDR2 FQNEAQ, per germline. The protocol was immunoSEQ multiplex PCR, while the TCRdb copy is restricted to in-frame clones and leaves out a portion. Here the sample spans around 260,000 clones, around 85% being singletons. Sequenced material: PBMCs or T cells enriched from blood (not recorded which). The genes are TRBV7-8 and TRBJ2-1, with 8 nucleotides matching TRBD2. The sequence came from a woman in her thirties who had recovered from COVID-19. CDR3 bases: TGTGCCAGTCTACTACGGGGGGGAAGCTACAATGAGCAGTTCTTC. Amino acid sequence: CASLLRGGSYNEQFF.